This entry concerns a single TCR beta chain. No antigen is known for it. The V gene's germline CDR1 is SQVTM and CDR2 ANQGSEA. CDR3 length: 12 amino acids. This sample was included in a study of T cells in Graves' hyperthyroidism and ophthalmopathy. Background on the study: Pretreatment peripheral blood was obtained at initial diagnosis.

There were TCR beta CDR3 regions amplified from RNA transcripts. During a first-round RT-PCR of the TCR CDR3, the HTBI primer set was used. One entry per CDR3 protein results from TCRdb running MiXCR on the multiplex PCR reads. The table lists approximately 870,000 distinct CDR3 sequences, roughly 40% of them singletons. The study's findings and limits: Through a model of 13 V-J features, ophthalmopathy was separated from stable hyperthyroidism.

Hyperthyroidism of Graves' type that showed no ophthalmopathy progression within 18 months was stable. In making diagnoses, clinical symptoms, serum thyroxine and TRAb, thyroid ultrasound and orbital computed tomography were all used. This clonotype originated in a man younger than 35 with Graves' hyperthyroidism. The sample consisted of blood. The chain employs TRBV29-1 and TRBJ2-2; D gene unclear. The CDR3 DNA follows: TGCAGTTACGGTGGGGTCACCGGGGAGCTGTTTTTT. Protein: CSYGGVTGELFF.